This T cell receptor beta chain was identified during a study of post-analysis software for immune sequencing data. Whole-study context: Both relapsing-remitting and secondary progressive multiple sclerosis featured among the disease courses, as did progressive-relapsing multiple sclerosis. Overall study results and limits: By F measure, samples from a shared preparation batch strongly co-clustered. Multiple sclerosis patients showed significantly lower normalized Chao1 diversity than controls did. TRBV segments more frequent in patients than in controls numbered roughly five and included TRBV5-6, TRBV5-1 and TRBV20-1.

Germline V gene lookup returns CDR1 SGHTA and CDR2 FQGNSA. The V end lost 5 bases, the J end lost 5 bases, and 16 bases lay between the germline ends. The CDR3 is made up of 14 amino acids. The library was made from cDNA and included unique molecular identifiers. Once about 0.95 to 10 million T cells were used, about half a million cDNA molecules resulted. TCRdb analysed the PCR reads with MiXCR anew, one entry per CDR3 protein. The sample lists a few hundred thousand distinct CDR3 sequences, less than 40% occurring once. Notes on this clonotype: Its specificity is unknown.

This sequence joins TRBV7-2 and TRBJ2-7, with D possibly being TRBD1 (6 bases). The sequenced sample was blood. This receptor was identified in a girl between 10 and 17 years old with multiple sclerosis. The CDR3: CASSPRTVRDEQYF. The CDR3 bases are TGTGCCAGCAGCCCACGGACAGTTCGCGACGAGCAGTACTTC.